This T cell receptor beta chain was retrieved from a study of blood T cell repertoires in COVID-19. The CDR3 is 19 amino acids. V lost 4 bases to trimming and J lost 1 base; unmatched junction nucleotides: 15. Germline-derived CDR1 and CDR2 are MDHEN and SYDVKM. Using immunoSEQ multiplex PCR, the repertoire was profiled, and TCRdb retains in-frame clones only, with some absent. The sample contains some 180,000 clones, 90% of which appear only once. The V gene is TRBV28, the J gene TRBJ2-7; the match to TRBD2 covers 11 bases. The specimen was peripheral blood. This sequence was found in a man aged 45-60 years with acute or convalescent COVID-19. The DNA for the CDR3 is TGTGCCAGCAGTTCCCGACTGTCGCCGGGACTAGCGGTGTCCTACGAGCAGTACGTC. Translated, it gives CASSSRLSPGLAVSYEQYV.